This T cell receptor beta chain comes out of a study of blood T cells in healthy people across ages. General study findings and limits: It was found that TCR beta diversity correlated strongly with the percentage of naive T cells.

For the second PCR, which ran for roughly 7 to 11 cycles, a sample-barcoded 5' primer and a J-beta primer mix were used. Individual samples furnished no less than 3 million CDR3-containing paired-end reads apiece. From the 5' RACE reads, TCRdb called clonotypes with MiXCR, one entry per CDR3 protein. The sample includes 250,000 to 300,000 distinct CDR3 sequences, around 27% of them seen just once. V gave up 3 bases and J gave up 1 base, with 4 bases separating them. Germline V gene sequence: CDR1 DFQATT, CDR2 SNEGSKA (reference sequence). The CDR3 has 12 amino acids. The table lists this clonotype with many counts. What it binds is not known.

The receptor's source is a woman aged 70-85 years in good health. The chain is built from TRBV20-1 and TRBJ2-4; D not certain. The sequencing sample was made of blood. The CDR3 reads CSASTAKNIQYF. The CDR3 coding sequence is TGCAGTGCTAGCACTGCCAAAAACATTCAGTACTTC.